This T cell receptor (beta chain) stems from a study of cytomegalovirus exposure and HLA in healthy donors. Findings and limits, study-wide: Rarity held for most TCR sequences, but there were some public TCRs that occurred in many donors.

The method was immunoSEQ multiplex PCR; TCRdb's version includes in-frame clones alone and lacks a portion of them. The sample has some 120,000 clones; roughly 89% are singletons. Notes on this clone: What it binds is unknown. Additional DNA sequences in this sample encode the identical CDR3.

This CDR3 has 15 residues. Losses at the gene ends were 4 bases for V and 2 bases for J; bases not matched to a gene: 6. In germline, CDR1 is SGDLS, CDR2 YYNGEE. This TCR came from a woman aged 18-35 years in good health and CMV-seronegative. This chain uses TRBV9 with TRBJ2-7, with 10 bases that match TRBD1. The sequenced sample consisted of PBMCs. The CDR3, as DNA: TGTGCCAGCAGCCCCACAGGACAGGGGGCCTACGAGCAGTACTTC. Residues: CASSPTGQGAYEQYF.